This passage covers 4 T cell receptor beta chains from one sample sequenced in a study of blood T cells in healthy people across ages. A second PCR, run for about 6 to 11 cycles, used a sample-barcoded 5' primer plus a J-beta primer mix. TCRdb re-analysed the 5' RACE reads in MiXCR, keeping a single row per CDR3 protein. Among about 700,000 distinct CDR3 sequences listed, about 32% were seen once. The sequencing sample was made of blood. Receptors originate from a woman aged 80 or over in good health.

This clonotype was found many times. This chain joins TRBV12-3 or TRBV12-4 and TRBJ2-7; no firm D call. Trimming removed 6 bases from V and 2 bases from J, with 11 bases in between. The CDR3 has 13 residues. The CDR3 region has the DNA TGTGCCAGCAGCCCCGGTAATACCTACGAGCAGTACTTC. It is translated as CASSPGNTYEQYF.

This chain links TRBV6-1 with TRBJ1-2; no firm D call. Germline values: CDR1 MNHNS, CDR2 SASEGT. Deletions cut 1 base from V and 7 bases from J, with 16 bases between. This CDR3 is built from 15 residues. CDR3 sequence reads: CASSEERVAQTGYTF. Written as DNA, the CDR3 is TGTGCCAGCAGTGAAGAACGGGTAGCGCAGACTGGCTACACCTTC.

This clonotype was recorded a few times. V usage is TRBV11-2 and J usage is TRBJ1-1, with D possibly being TRBD1 (5 bases). The CDR3 is made up of 11 amino acids. V lost 8 bases to trimming and J lost 11 bases, with 15 bases between them. Germline CDR1 and CDR2: SGHAT and FQNNGV. The CDR3 region is CASGGDAWAFF. The CDR3 DNA sequence: TGTGCCAGCGGAGGGGATGCTTGGGCTTTCTTT.

On this clonotype itself: Being one base from a much bigger clone, this may be a read error. The chain joins TRBV5-4 to TRBJ2-5; 9 bases are shared with TRBD2. The J call may be incorrect, as the DNA end agrees better with TRBJ2-7. This CDR3 is built from 17 residues. Germline CDR1 is SGHNT and CDR2 is YYREEE (reference sequence). The CDR3, as DNA: TGTGCCAGCTGCTTGGGGCCAGCGGGGGGAGTTAACGGCGAGCAGTACTTC. This encodes CASCLGPAGGVNGEQYF.